The rows below give T cell receptor beta chains drawn from one sample of a study of blood T cell repertoires in COVID-19. TCRdb keeps only in-frame clones here, not all; method: immunoSEQ multiplex PCR. This repertoire shows over 90,000 clones, 87% found once; its top ten account for more than 5%. Sequencing was performed on peripheral blood. These TCRs come from a woman between 50 and 59 years old with COVID-19, enrolled during active disease. Each CDR3 is given with its conserved first and last residue. The D gene is left open where the match is weak. Rows give clone size only sometimes, using once, few, many, or a class for an expanded clone.

NA | TRBJ2-2 | NA | TRBV18 | CASSNRAGELFF | TGTGCCAGCTCAAATCGCGCCGGGGAGCTGTTTTTT
NA | TRBJ2-1 | NA | TRBV7-8 | CASSLGDFLKINEQFF | TGTGCCAGCAGCTTAGGGGACTTTCTTAAAATTAATGAGCAGTTCTTC
NA | TRBJ2-6 | NA | TRBV19 | CASLQGSGANVLTF | TGTGCCAGCCTCCAGGGCTCTGGGGCCAACGTCCTGACTTTC
NA | TRBJ2-2 | NA | TRBV28 | CASSFQRSPGELFF | TGTGCCAGCAGTTTCCAGCGTTCGCCCGGGGAGCTGTTTTTT
NA | TRBJ1-1 | NA | TRBV3-1/TRBV3-2 | CASSPPLTGGTEAFF | TGTGCCAGCAGCCCCCCCCTTACGGGTGGGACTGAAGCTTTCTTT
TRBD1 | TRBJ2-7 | NA | TRBV6-6 | CASSYDRDYEQYF | TGTGCCAGCAGTTATGACAGGGACTACGAGCAGTACTTC
NA | TRBJ1-4 | NA | TRBV9 | CASSVGRGGEKLFF | TGTGCCAGCAGCGTAGGCAGGGGTGGAGAAAAACTGTTTTTT
TRBD1 | TRBJ1-5 | NA | TRBV7-9 | CASSYTGVNQPQHF | TGTGCCAGCAGTTACACAGGGGTAAATCAGCCCCAGCATTTT
NA | TRBJ2-5 | once | TRBV18 | CASSPPGGIETQYF | TGTGCCAGCTCCCCTCCTGGAGGAATAGAGACCCAGTACTTC
NA | TRBJ1-1 | NA | TRBV19 | CASSGQLGTEAFF | TGTGCCAGTAGTGGACAGCTCGGCACTGAAGCTTTCTTT
TRBD2 | TRBJ2-3 | NA | TRBV4-1 | CASSQLAGGDPAQYF | TGCGCCAGCAGCCAACTAGCGGGCGGAGACCCTGCGCAGTATTTT
NA | TRBJ2-6 | NA | TRBV27 | CASSLSGSGANVLTF | TGTGCCAGCAGTTTATCCGGCTCTGGGGCCAACGTCCTGACTTTC
TRBD2 | TRBJ2-7 | NA | TRBV7-9 | CASSFILAGASYEQYF | TGTGCCAGCAGCTTCATCTTAGCGGGGGCATCCTACGAGCAGTACTTC
NA | TRBJ1-3 | NA | TRBV9 | CASSVAQGSGNTIYF | TGTGCCAGCAGCGTAGCGCAGGGATCTGGAAACACCATATATTTT
NA | TRBJ2-7 | few | TRBV4-1 | CASSQGSQGYEQYF | TGCGCCAGCAGCCAAGGGAGTCAGGGGTACGAGCAGTACTTC
NA | TRBJ1-6 | NA | TRBV27 | CASTLDRSSYNSPLHF | TGTGCCAGCACTCTAGACAGAAGCTCCTATAATTCACCCCTCCACTTT
TRBD2 | TRBJ2-3 | NA | TRBV5-1 | CASSLRGGPLSTDTQYF | TGCGCCAGCAGCTTGCGGGGGGGGCCCCTGAGCACAGATACGCAGTATTTT
TRBD2 | TRBJ2-1 | NA | TRBV7-2 | CASSSSWSGGNEQFF | TGTGCCAGCAGCTCTTCCTGGAGCGGGGGTAATGAGCAGTTCTTC
NA | TRBJ1-1 | NA | TRBV27 | CASSFGGPTEAFF | TGTGCCAGCAGTTTCGGGGGGCCCACTGAAGCTTTCTTT
TRBD2 | TRBJ2-2 | once | TRBV19 | CASETGTTISRELFF | TGTGCCAGTGAAACCGGGACTACCATTTCCAGGGAGCTGTTTTTT
NA | TRBJ1-1 | NA | TRBV7-6 | CASSNQGKAEAFF | TGTGCCAGCAGCAATCAGGGTAAGGCTGAAGCTTTCTTT
NA | TRBJ2-3 | NA | TRBV30 | CARDQSTTDTQYF | TGTGCCCGGGACCAATCTACCACAGATACGCAGTATTTT
NA | TRBJ1-4 | NA | TRBV6-5 | CASSYGGGNEKLFF | TGTGCCAGCAGTTACGGCGGGGGTAATGAAAAACTGTTTTTT
TRBD1 | TRBJ2-7 | NA | TRBV28 | CASRRQGRDEQYF | TGTGCCAGTAGACGACAGGGTCGGGACGAGCAGTACTTC
TRBD1 | TRBJ2-5 | NA | TRBV15 | CATSTSRGQGQETQYF | TGTGCCACCAGCACTTCGAGGGGACAGGGGCAAGAGACCCAGTACTTC
NA | TRBJ2-2 | NA | TRBV10-2 | CASSYTGSGTGELFF | TGCGCCAGCAGTTACACAGGATCCGGGACCGGGGAGCTGTTTTTT
TRBD2 | TRBJ2-5 | NA | TRBV14 | CASSPASGPYNLDF | TGTGCCAGCAGCCCAGCTAGCGGGCCCTACAACTTGGACTTC
NA | TRBJ2-2 | NA | TRBV3-1/TRBV3-2 | CASSQAGGPNTGELFF | TGTGCCAGCAGCCAAGCTGGGGGCCCGAACACCGGGGAGCTGTTTTTT
TRBD1 | TRBJ2-7 | NA | TRBV7-2 | CASSARTGGAYEQYF | TGTGCCAGCAGCGCCCGGACAGGGGGCGCCTACGAGCAGTACTTC
NA | TRBJ1-1 | NA | TRBV10-2 | CASSETGLNTEAFF | TGCGCCAGCAGTGAGACAGGCCTGAACACTGAAGCTTTCTTT
TRBD1 | TRBJ1-3 | NA | TRBV5-1 | CASSLEDRGVGNTIYF | TGCGCCAGCAGCTTGGAGGACAGGGGGGTTGGAAACACCATATATTTT
NA | TRBJ1-3 | few | TRBV13 | CASSLQGSGNTIYF | TGTGCCAGCAGCTTACAGGGGTCTGGAAACACCATATATTTT
TRBD1 | TRBJ1-1 | NA | TRBV7-9 | CASSPRQGAGNTEAFF | TGTGCCAGCAGCCCCCGACAGGGGGCCGGGAACACTGAAGCTTTCTTT
NA | TRBJ1-5 | NA | TRBV2 | CASSEKGNQPQHF | TGTGCCAGCAGTGAAAAGGGGAATCAGCCCCAGCATTTT
TRBD1 | TRBJ1-3 | NA | TRBV18 | CASSPVGQASGNTIYF | TGTGCCAGCTCACCAGTGGGACAGGCCTCTGGAAACACCATATATTTT
TRBD1 | TRBJ1-1 | NA | TRBV4-3 | CASSQGQGAGTEAFF | TGCGCCAGCAGCCAAGGACAGGGGGCGGGCACTGAAGCTTTCTTT
TRBD1 | TRBJ1-6 | once | TRBV7-9 | CASSQTGGSPLHF | TGTGCCAGCAGCCAAACAGGGGGATCACCCCTCCACTTT
NA | TRBJ1-1 | NA | TRBV10-3 | CAITGSRGDTEAFF | TGTGCCATCACAGGGAGCAGGGGAGATACTGAAGCTTTCTTT
NA | TRBJ1-2 | NA | TRBV6-2/TRBV6-3 | CASSYRTNSNYGYTF | TGTGCCAGCAGTTACCGGACAAATTCTAACTATGGCTACACCTTC
NA | TRBJ1-1 | once | TRBV12-3/TRBV12-4 | CASSLKQNTEAFF | TGTGCCAGCAGTTTAAAACAGAACACTGAAGCTTTCTTT
NA | TRBJ2-3 | once | TRBV18 | CASSPTGGGTDTQYF | TGTGCCAGCTCACCAACCGGGGGTGGCACAGATACGCAGTATTTT
TRBD2 | TRBJ2-2 | NA | TRBV7-3 | CASSPRLAGTGELFF | TGTGCCAGCAGCCCCCGACTAGCGGGGACCGGGGAGCTGTTTTTT
TRBD1 | TRBJ1-5 | few | TRBV28 | CASRAGGAAQPQHF | TGTGCCAGCAGGGCAGGGGGCGCCGCTCAGCCCCAGCATTTT
TRBD2 | TRBJ2-7 | NA | TRBV7-9 | CASSPRDYYEQYF | TGTGCCAGCAGCCCTCGGGACTACTACGAGCAGTACTTC
NA | TRBJ1-2 | once | TRBV10-3 | CAISAGHSYGYTF | TGTGCCATCAGTGCGGGACACAGCTATGGCTACACCTTC
NA | TRBJ1-6 | NA | TRBV7-9 | CASSSGGNNSPLHF | TGTGCCAGCAGCTCCGGGGGTAATAATTCACCCCTCCACTTT
TRBD1 | TRBJ2-2 | once | TRBV5-4 | CASSLGQGTGELFF | TGTGCCAGCAGCCTAGGACAGGGGACCGGGGAGCTGTTTTTT
NA | TRBJ2-3 | NA | TRBV15 | CATSRDLGADTQYF | TGTGCCACCAGCAGAGATTTGGGAGCAGATACGCAGTATTTT
TRBD2 | TRBJ2-1 | once | TRBV28 | CASSSPTGGTYNEQFF | TGTGCCAGCAGTTCCCCCACGGGGGGGACCTACAATGAGCAGTTCTTC